This T cell receptor (beta chain) was captured in a study of T cell responses to AZD1222 COVID-19 vaccine. Some clones are missing from TCRdb's copy, which holds only in-frame ones; the method was immunoSEQ multiplex PCR. Altogether more than 110,000 clones are present, about 90% being singletons, with the ten largest covering 4.5% to 6.5%. The germline gives CDR1 MNHEY, CDR2 SVGAGI. V shed 6 bases, J shed 5 bases, and the junction held 9 bases outside the gene matches. The CDR3 is 14 amino acids. This receptor was obtained from an adult in good health. The chain carries TRBV6-5 and TRBJ1-2; 7 bases align to TRBD1. The specimen comprised peripheral blood, sampled on day 0 of AZD1222 vaccination. CDR3 DNA: TGTGCCAGCAGCTTTGAACAGGGGCGGTATGGCTACACCTTC. Amino acids: CASSFEQGRYGYTF.